This TCR beta chain was documented in a study of neurological immune-mediated disorders. Across the whole study: Multiple sclerosis patients numbering approximately 35 comprised roughly 31 relapsing-remitting and 3 secondary progressive patients.

The cDNA came from 5'RACE, which used 10-nucleotide random UMIs. TCRdb called the 5' RACE reads again in MiXCR, with one record for every CDR3 protein. This table holds 50,000 to 70,000 distinct CDR3 sequences, roughly 2.5% found once. This clonotype was seen ten or more times. This TCR was sampled from a man in his fifties or sixties with multiple sclerosis. Sequencing was done on a sample of PBMCs.

The CDR3 bases are TGTGCCAGCAGTTATCTGGGTTTAGCCCCTGGGGCGAACACCGGGGAGCTGTTTTTT. Translated: CASSYLGLAPGANTGELFF. The chain combines TRBV6-2 or TRBV6-3 with TRBJ2-2; D is uncertain. Per germline, CDR1 MNHEY and CDR2 SVGEGT. Trimming left V 3 bases short and J 0 bases short, with 20 bases between. The CDR3 consists of 19 residues.